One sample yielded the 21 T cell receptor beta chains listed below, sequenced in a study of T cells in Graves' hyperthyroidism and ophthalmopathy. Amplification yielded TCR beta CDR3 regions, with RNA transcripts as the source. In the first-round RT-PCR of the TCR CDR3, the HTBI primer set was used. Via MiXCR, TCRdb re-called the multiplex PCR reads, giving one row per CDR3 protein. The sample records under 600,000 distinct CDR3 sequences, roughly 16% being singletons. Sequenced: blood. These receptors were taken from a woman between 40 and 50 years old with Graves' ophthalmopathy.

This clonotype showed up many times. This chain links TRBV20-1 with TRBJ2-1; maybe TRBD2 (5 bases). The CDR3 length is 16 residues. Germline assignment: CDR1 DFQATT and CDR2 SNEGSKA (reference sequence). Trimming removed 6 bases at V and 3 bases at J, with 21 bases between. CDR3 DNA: TGCAGTGCCAACAGCGGTAAAGGTCGGGACTACAATGAGCAGTTCTTC. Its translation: CSANSGKGRDYNEQFF.

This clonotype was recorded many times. The CDR3 DNA reads TGTGCCAGCAGGTTTAGGACAGCCTACGAGCAGTACTTC. It translates to CASRFRTAYEQYF. The rearrangement joins TRBV28 to TRBJ2-7; the D gene is possibly TRBD1 (6 bases). Looked up from germline, CDR1 is MDHEN and CDR2 is SYDVKM. V dropped 6 bases and J dropped 2 bases, with 11 bases sitting between them. This CDR3 contains 13 residues. The full variable domain, in which reference TRBV28 and TRBJ2-7 provide the parts outside the CDR3, is DVKVTQSSRYLVKRTGEKVFLECVQDMDHENMFWYRQDPGLGLRLIYFSYDVKMKEKGDIPEGYSVSREKKERFSLILESASTNQTSMYLCASRFRTAYEQYFGPGTRLTVT.

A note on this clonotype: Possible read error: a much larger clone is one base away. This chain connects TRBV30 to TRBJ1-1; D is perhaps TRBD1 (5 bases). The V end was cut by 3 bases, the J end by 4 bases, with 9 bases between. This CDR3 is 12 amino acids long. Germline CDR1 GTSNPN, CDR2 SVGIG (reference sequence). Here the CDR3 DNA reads TGTGCCTGGAGACGAGACAGCACTGAAGCTTTCTTT. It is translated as CAWRRDSTEAFF.

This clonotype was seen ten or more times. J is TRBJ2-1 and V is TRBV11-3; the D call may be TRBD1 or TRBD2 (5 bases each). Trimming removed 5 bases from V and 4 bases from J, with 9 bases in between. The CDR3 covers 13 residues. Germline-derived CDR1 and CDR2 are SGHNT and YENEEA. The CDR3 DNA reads TGTGCCAGCAGCGGTGGGGGATACAATGAGCAGTTCTTC. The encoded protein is CASSGGGYNEQFF.

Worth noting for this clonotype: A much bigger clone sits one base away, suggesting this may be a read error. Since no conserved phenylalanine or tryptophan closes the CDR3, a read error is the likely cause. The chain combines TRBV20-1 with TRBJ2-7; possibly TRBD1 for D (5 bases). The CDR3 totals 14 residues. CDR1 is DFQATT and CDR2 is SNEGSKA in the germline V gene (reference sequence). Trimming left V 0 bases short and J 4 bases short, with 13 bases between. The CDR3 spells CSARDQGAVYEQYL. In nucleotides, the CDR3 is TGCAGTGCTAGAGATCAAGGGGCGGTTTACGAGCAGTACCTC.

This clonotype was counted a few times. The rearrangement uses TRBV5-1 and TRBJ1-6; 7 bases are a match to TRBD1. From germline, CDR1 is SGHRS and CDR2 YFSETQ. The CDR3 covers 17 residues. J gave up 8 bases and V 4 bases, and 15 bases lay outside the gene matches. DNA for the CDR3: TGCGCCAGCAGCCCCGTCCCGTCGACAGGGAAGGATTCACCCCTCCACTTT. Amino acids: CASSPVPSTGKDSPLHF.

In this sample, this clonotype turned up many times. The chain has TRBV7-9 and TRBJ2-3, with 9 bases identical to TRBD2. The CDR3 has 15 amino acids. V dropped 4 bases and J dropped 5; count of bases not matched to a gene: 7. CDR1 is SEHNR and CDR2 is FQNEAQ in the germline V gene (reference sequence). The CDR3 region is CASSYYRAGGDTQYF. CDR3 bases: TGTGCCAGCAGCTATTACCGAGCGGGGGGAGATACGCAGTATTTT.

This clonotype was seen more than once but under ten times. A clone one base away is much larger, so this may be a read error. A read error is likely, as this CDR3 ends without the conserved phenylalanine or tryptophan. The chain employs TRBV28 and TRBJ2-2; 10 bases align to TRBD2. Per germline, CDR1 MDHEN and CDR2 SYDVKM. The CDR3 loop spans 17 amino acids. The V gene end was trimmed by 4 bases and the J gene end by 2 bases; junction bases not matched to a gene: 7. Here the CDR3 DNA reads TGTGCCAGCAGTTCCAGCGGGAGGGCCATTAACACCGGGGAGCTGTTTTCT. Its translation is CASSSSGRAINTGELFS.

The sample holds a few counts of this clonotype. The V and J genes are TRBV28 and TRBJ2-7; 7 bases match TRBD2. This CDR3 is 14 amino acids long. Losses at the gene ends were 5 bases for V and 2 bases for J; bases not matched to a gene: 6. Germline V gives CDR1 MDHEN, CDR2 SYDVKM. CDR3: CASSEGGSPYEQYF. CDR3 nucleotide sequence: TGTGCCAGCAGTGAGGGAGGGAGTCCCTACGAGCAGTACTTC. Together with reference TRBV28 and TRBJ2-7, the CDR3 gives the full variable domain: DVKVTQSSRYLVKRTGEKVFLECVQDMDHENMFWYRQDPGLGLRLIYFSYDVKMKEKGDIPEGYSVSREKKERFSLILESASTNQTSMYLCASSEGGSPYEQYFGPGTRLTVT.

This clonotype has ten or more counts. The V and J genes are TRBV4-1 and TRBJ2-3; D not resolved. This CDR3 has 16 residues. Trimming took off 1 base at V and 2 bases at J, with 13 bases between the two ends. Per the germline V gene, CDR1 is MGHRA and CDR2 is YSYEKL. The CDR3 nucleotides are TGCGCCAGCAGCCAAGGTTTTGGCCTCCTCACAGATACGCAGTATTTT. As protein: CASSQGFGLLTDTQYF.

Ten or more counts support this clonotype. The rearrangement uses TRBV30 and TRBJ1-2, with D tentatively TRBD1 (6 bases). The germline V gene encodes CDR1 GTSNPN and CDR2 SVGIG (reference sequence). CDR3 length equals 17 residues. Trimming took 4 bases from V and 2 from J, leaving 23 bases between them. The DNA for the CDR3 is TGTGCCTGGATCCCGGCAGGACAGACTCCCGTCAACTATGGCTACACCTTC. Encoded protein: CAWIPAGQTPVNYGYTF.

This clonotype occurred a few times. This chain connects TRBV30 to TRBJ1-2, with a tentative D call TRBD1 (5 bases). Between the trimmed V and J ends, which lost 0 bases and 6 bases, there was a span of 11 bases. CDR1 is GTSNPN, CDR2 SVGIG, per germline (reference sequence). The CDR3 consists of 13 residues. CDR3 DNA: TGTGCCTGGAGTGTAACAGGAAAAGATGGCTACACCTTC. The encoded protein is CAWSVTGKDGYTF.

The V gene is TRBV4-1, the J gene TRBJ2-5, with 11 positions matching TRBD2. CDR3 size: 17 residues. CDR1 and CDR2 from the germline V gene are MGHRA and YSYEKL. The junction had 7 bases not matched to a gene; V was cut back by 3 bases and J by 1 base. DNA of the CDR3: TGCGCCAGCAGCCAGGCGACTAGCGGGACCTTCCAAGAGACCCAGTACTTC. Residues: CASSQATSGTFQETQYF.

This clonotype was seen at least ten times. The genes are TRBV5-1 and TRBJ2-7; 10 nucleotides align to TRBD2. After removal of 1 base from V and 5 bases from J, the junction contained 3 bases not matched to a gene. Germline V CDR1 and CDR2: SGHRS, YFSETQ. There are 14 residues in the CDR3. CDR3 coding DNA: TGCGCCAGCAGCTTGAATCTAGCGGGAGACGAGCAGTACTTC. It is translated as CASSLNLAGDEQYF.

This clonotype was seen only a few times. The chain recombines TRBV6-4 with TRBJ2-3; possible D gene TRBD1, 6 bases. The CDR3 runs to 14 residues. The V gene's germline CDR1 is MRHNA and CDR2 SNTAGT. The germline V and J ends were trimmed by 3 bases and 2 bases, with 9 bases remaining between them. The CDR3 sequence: CASSEGQDTDTQYF. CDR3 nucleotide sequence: TGTGCCAGCAGTGAGGGACAAGACACAGATACGCAGTATTTT.

CDR3 in DNA: TGCAGTGCTAGACAAGATCAGGATTCACCCCTCCACTTT. It encodes CSARQDQDSPLHF. This chain uses TRBV20-1 with TRBJ1-6; D gene ambiguous. Germline V lookup: CDR1 DFQATT, CDR2 SNEGSKA (reference sequence). This CDR3 region has 13 residues. The V end lost 2 bases, the J end lost 8 bases, and 10 bases lay between the germline ends.

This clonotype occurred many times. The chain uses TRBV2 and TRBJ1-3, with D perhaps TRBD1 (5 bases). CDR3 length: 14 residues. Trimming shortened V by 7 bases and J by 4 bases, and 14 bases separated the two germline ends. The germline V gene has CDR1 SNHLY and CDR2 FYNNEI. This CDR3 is CASTLQAGGNTIYF. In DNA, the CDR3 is TGTGCCAGCACCCTACAGGCGGGAGGAAACACCATATATTTT.

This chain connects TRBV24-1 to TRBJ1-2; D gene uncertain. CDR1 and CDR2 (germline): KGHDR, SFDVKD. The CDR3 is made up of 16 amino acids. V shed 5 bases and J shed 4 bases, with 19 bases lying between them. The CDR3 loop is CATSGFGYLGPYGYTF. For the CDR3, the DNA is TGTGCCACCAGTGGCTTCGGATACCTAGGTCCCTATGGCTACACCTTC.

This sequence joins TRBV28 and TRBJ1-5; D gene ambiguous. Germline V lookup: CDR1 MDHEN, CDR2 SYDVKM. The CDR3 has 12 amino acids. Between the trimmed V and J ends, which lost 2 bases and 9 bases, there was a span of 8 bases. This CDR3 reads CASSLNGGPQHF. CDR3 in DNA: TGTGCCAGCAGTTTAAATGGAGGGCCCCAGCATTTT.

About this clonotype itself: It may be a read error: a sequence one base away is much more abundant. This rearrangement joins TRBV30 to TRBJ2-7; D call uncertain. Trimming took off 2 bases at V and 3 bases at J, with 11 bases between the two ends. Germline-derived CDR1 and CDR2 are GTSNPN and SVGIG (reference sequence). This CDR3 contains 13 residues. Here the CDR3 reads CAWSYGNSYEQYF. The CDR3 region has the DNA TGTGCCTGGAGTTATGGAAATAGCTACGAGCAGTACTTC. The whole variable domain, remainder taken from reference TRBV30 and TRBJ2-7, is SQTIHQWPATLVQPVGSPLSLECTVEGTSNPNLYWYRQAAGRGLQLLFYSVGIGQISSEVPQNLSASRPQDRQFILSSKKLLLSDSGFYLCAWSYGNSYEQYFGPGTRLTVT.

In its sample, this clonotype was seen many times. Here the CDR3 reads CASSSLRGRNTEAFF. CDR3 nucleotides: TGTGCCAGCAGCTCCCTCCGGGGTCGGAACACTGAAGCTTTCTTT. The chain recombines TRBV11-2 with TRBJ1-1, with unresolved D. Trimming shortened V by 4 bases and J by 1 base, and 13 bases separated the two germline ends. The CDR3 length is 15 residues. The germline V gene has CDR1 SGHAT and CDR2 FQNNGV. Using reference TRBV11-2 and TRBJ1-1 for the parts outside the CDR3, the full variable domain is EAGVAQSPRYKIIEKRQSVAFWCNPISGHATLYWYQQILGQGPKLLIQFQNNGVVDDSQLPKDRFSAERLKGVDSTLKIQPAKLEDSAVYLCASSSLRGRNTEAFFGQGTRLTVV.